This entry concerns a single TCR beta chain. Its specificity is unknown. This sample is drawn from a study of T cells in localized non-small cell lung cancer. Per the germline V gene, CDR1 is SGHTA and CDR2 is FQGNSA. With 5 bases clipped from V and 6 bases from J, the junction kept 12 bases outside the gene matches. This CDR3 is built from 16 residues. Whole-study results and caveats: Longer overall survival associated with higher blood T cell density; shorter survival with higher adjacent-lung clonality.

Profiled with immunoSEQ multiplex PCR; TCRdb holds only in-frame clones, not every one. The table has 35,000 to 40,000 clones, around 90% seen once. The TCR was taken from a woman aged 35 to 75 with stage I lung adenocarcinoma. This sequence joins TRBV7-2 and TRBJ2-3, with 9 bases aligning to TRBD2. The sequencing used peripheral blood, collected before any cancer treatment. Here the CDR3 reads CASSQQGSGGWDTQYF. The CDR3 DNA follows: TGTGCCAGCAGCCAACAGGGCAGCGGGGGGTGGGATACGCAGTATTTT. The full variable domain, rest sourced from reference TRBV7-2 and TRBJ2-3, is GAGVSQSPSNKVTEKGKDVELRCDPISGHTALYWYRQSLGQGLEFLIYFQGNSAPDKSGLPSDRFSAERTGGSVSTLTIQRTQQEDSAVYLCASSQQGSGGWDTQYFGPGTRLTVL.